The 30 T cell receptor beta chains below were found in one sample sequenced in a study of cytomegalovirus exposure and HLA in healthy donors. Primers for the PCR totalled 60 Vbeta and 13 Jbeta. The table came from immunoSEQ multiplex PCR; TCRdb's copy has only in-frame clones and leaves some out. The profile shows about 100,000 clones, 76% of them singletons. Material for sequencing was PBMCs. These TCRs come from a woman aged 55-69 years in good health and CMV-seropositive.

The V call is TRBV28, the J call TRBJ2-5; 9 nucleotides line up with TRBD1. The J call is doubtful: the DNA matches TRBJ2-7 better. The CDR3 spans 13 residues. CDR1 MDHEN and CDR2 SYDVKM come from the germline V gene. The CDR3 DNA reads TGTGCCAGCAGACACAGGGGGCGCTACGAGCAGTACTTC. This translates into CASRHRGRYEQYF.

This clone was seen more than once but under ten times. CDR3 sequence: CASSPQAPGTSGISDTQYF. The CDR3 DNA reads TGTGCCAGCAGCCCTCAGGCACCCGGGACTAGCGGGATTTCAGATACGCAGTATTTT. This chain connects TRBV5-4 to TRBJ2-3; 13 bases fit TRBD2. V was pared by 4 bases and J by 4 bases, with 15 bases of the junction left unmatched. CDR1 is SGHNT and CDR2 is YYREEE in the germline V gene (reference sequence). The CDR3 is made up of 19 amino acids.

The chain combines TRBV6-1 with TRBJ1-1; D call uncertain. The length of the CDR3 is 14 residues. In germline, CDR1 is MNHNS, CDR2 SASEGT. V lost 1 base and J lost 6, with 12 bases in between. CDR3 bases: TGTGCCAGCAGTGAAGTTGGCAGGAAAGCTGAAGCTTTCTTT. This gives the protein CASSEVGRKAEAFF.

The genes are TRBV19 and TRBJ2-7; 7 bases match TRBD2. Germline-derived CDR1 and CDR2 are LNHDA and SQIVND (reference sequence). The length of the CDR3 is 12 residues. J was trimmed by 4 bases and V by 4 bases; bases with no gene match: 1. The CDR3 here is CASSTSGYEQYF. CDR3 sequence (DNA): TGTGCCAGTAGTACTAGCGGTTACGAGCAGTACTTC.

With respect to this clone: A junction boundary mismatches the germline segment, possibly from a read error. The genes are TRBV4-1 and TRBJ1-4; D unresolved. Per germline, CDR1 MGHRA and CDR2 YSYEKL. The CDR3 length is 15 residues. CDR3 coding DNA: TGCACCAGCAGGTCAATCTACTCAACTAATGAAAAACTGTTTTTT. Protein product: CTSRSIYSTNEKLFF.

This rearrangement joins TRBV27 to TRBJ2-7; D might be TRBD1 (6 bases). The CDR3 length is 15 residues. Trimming shortened V by 0 bases and J by 2 bases, and 11 bases separated the two germline ends. CDR1 and CDR2 from the germline V gene are MNHEY and SMNVEV (reference sequence). The CDR3 DNA reads TGTGCCAGCAGTTTATCAGACAGGAGGACCTACGAGCAGTACTTC. It translates to CASSLSDRRTYEQYF.

V usage is TRBV10-3 and J usage is TRBJ2-3, with TRBD2 matching over 14 bases. Per the germline V gene, CDR1 is ENHRY and CDR2 is SYGVKD. CDR3 size: 17 residues. V lost 6 bases, J lost 1 base, and 6 bases stayed unmatched. Here the CDR3 reads CAIRGLAGEGGTDTQYF. In nucleotides, the CDR3 is TGTGCCATCAGGGGACTAGCGGGAGAGGGGGGCACAGATACGCAGTATTTT.

The genes are TRBV11-2 and TRBJ2-7; D is perhaps TRBD1 (5 bases). The germline V gene encodes CDR1 SGHAT and CDR2 FQNNGV. The germline V and J ends were trimmed by 5 bases and 6 bases, with 14 bases remaining between them. The CDR3 has 13 amino acids. The CDR3 DNA reads TGTGCCAGCAGCAGGGGTGTTACGTTCGAGCAGTACTTC. Amino acid sequence: CASSRGVTFEQYF.

The J gene is TRBJ1-1, the V gene TRBV19; the D gene is possibly TRBD1 (6 bases). CDR1 is LNHDA, CDR2 SQIVND, per germline (reference sequence). The CDR3 length is 15 residues. Trimming removed 3 bases at V and 5 bases at J, with 16 bases between. The CDR3: CASSMDSRRGTEAFF. In nucleotides, the CDR3 is TGTGCCAGTAGTATGGACAGCCGGCGGGGGACTGAAGCTTTCTTT.

This chain joins TRBV4-1 and TRBJ1-2; 7 bases are shared with TRBD1. This CDR3 is 15 amino acids long. Trimming took 7 bases from V and 2 from J; bases not matched to a gene: 10. Germline CDR1 and CDR2: MGHRA and YSYEKL. The CDR3 region is CASNLQGTLNYGYTF. Written as DNA, the CDR3 is TGCGCCAGCAATTTACAGGGGACCCTCAACTATGGCTACACCTTC.

CDR3 nucleotide sequence: TGTGCCAGTAGTATAGGACTAGCGGGCGTCTACAATGAGCAGTTCTTC. This gives the protein CASSIGLAGVYNEQFF. V and J are TRBV19 and TRBJ2-1; 10 nucleotides agree with TRBD2. J gave up 3 bases and V 1 base, and 3 bases lay outside the gene matches. Germline CDR1 reads LNHDA; CDR2 reads SQIVND (reference sequence). The CDR3 is 16 residues long.

This chain uses TRBV19 with TRBJ2-7; the D gene is possibly TRBD2 (5 bases). This CDR3 spans 17 amino acids. Germline lookup yields CDR1 LNHDA and CDR2 SQIVND (reference sequence). Trimming removed 1 base from V and 3 bases from J, with 19 bases in between. In DNA, the CDR3 is TGTGCCAGTAGTATAGTGGCGGGCAGTTTCACCTACTACGAGCAGTACTTC. As protein: CASSIVAGSFTYYEQYF.

This chain connects TRBV11-2 to TRBJ2-1; 8 nucleotides match TRBD2. This CDR3 comprises 15 residues. Germline lookup yields CDR1 SGHAT and CDR2 FQNNGV. Unmatched junction bases numbered 13, after V lost 6 bases and J lost 9 bases. CDR3 sequence (DNA): TGTGCCAGCAGTTTCGGTAGCGGGAAGTATGGTGAGCAGTTCTTC. Its translation: CASSFGSGKYGEQFF. Full variable domain (missing parts from reference TRBV11-2 and TRBJ2-1): EAGVAQSPRYKIIEKRQSVAFWCNPISGHATLYWYQQILGQGPKLLIQFQNNGVVDDSQLPKDRFSAERLKGVDSTLKIQPAKLEDSAVYLCASSFGSGKYGEQFFGPGTRLTVL.

This clone was picked up a small number of times. The gene calls are TRBV5-4 and TRBJ2-2; TRBD2 matches at 8 bases. CDR3 length equals 15 residues. Germline-derived CDR1 and CDR2 are SGHNT and YYREEE (reference sequence). The V gene end was trimmed by 4 bases and the J gene end by 1 base; junction bases not matched to a gene: 3. CDR3 region: CASSPGLGNTGELFF. DNA for the CDR3: TGTGCCAGCAGCCCGGGACTAGGGAACACCGGGGAGCTGTTTTTT.

The CDR3 region is CSVKRDTSTDTQYF. CDR3 in DNA: TGCAGCGTGAAACGGGACACTAGCACAGATACGCAGTATTTT. The chain couples TRBV29-1 to TRBJ2-3, with a tentative D call TRBD1 (6 bases). The CDR3 sequence is 14 residues long. CDR1 is SQVTM, CDR2 ANQGSEA, per germline. V shed 6 bases and J shed 0 bases, with 13 bases lying between them.

The genes are TRBV7-9 and TRBJ2-7, with D maybe TRBD1 (5 bases). CDR3 length equals 16 residues. V lost 2 bases to trimming and J lost 6 bases, with 20 bases between them. Germline loops: CDR1 SEHNR, CDR2 FQNEAQ (reference sequence). CDR3 in DNA: TGTGCCAGCAGCTTAAGGGGCAGGGTGACGTCTAGCGAGCAGTACTTC. Protein sequence: CASSLRGRVTSSEQYF.

For the CDR3, the DNA is TGTGCCAGTAGTATAGAGGCAAGAAGCAATCAGCCCCAGCATTTT. It translates to CASSIEARSNQPQHF. This chain links TRBV19 with TRBJ1-5, with D uncertain. The germline V and J ends were trimmed by 0 bases and 1 base, with 7 bases remaining between them. This CDR3 has 15 residues. Germline V gene sequence: CDR1 LNHDA, CDR2 SQIVND (reference sequence).

This rearrangement joins TRBV20-1 to TRBJ2-3; maybe TRBD2 (6 bases). The CDR3 covers 11 residues. The V end lost 7 bases, the J end lost 5 bases, and 10 bases lay between the germline ends. The V gene's germline CDR1 is DFQATT and CDR2 SNEGSKA (reference sequence). The CDR3 spells CSGMGGDTQYF. Written as DNA, the CDR3 is TGCAGTGGCATGGGGGGAGATACGCAGTATTTT.

V is TRBV27 and J is TRBJ2-7, with a tentative D call TRBD1 (6 bases). V shed 5 bases and J shed 6 bases, with 14 bases lying between them. Germline V gene lookup returns CDR1 MNHEY and CDR2 SMNVEV (reference sequence). The length of the CDR3 is 13 residues. The CDR3 region is CASSHIQGPEQYF. CDR3 sequence (DNA): TGTGCCAGCAGTCACATACAGGGTCCCGAGCAGTACTTC.

The chain employs TRBV29-1 and TRBJ1-2; D ambiguous. Germline V gene lookup returns CDR1 SQVTM and CDR2 ANQGSEA. V was trimmed by 3 bases and J by 2 bases, leaving 13 bases between them. This CDR3 is built from 14 residues. The CDR3 sequence is CSVERTEKNYGYTF. Here the CDR3 DNA reads TGCAGCGTTGAGAGAACCGAAAAAAACTATGGCTACACCTTC.

In its sample, this clone was seen a few times. V gene TRBV5-8 combines with J gene TRBJ1-2; D is perhaps TRBD1 (6 bases). There are 14 residues in the CDR3. CDR1 and CDR2 (germline): SGHTS, YDEGEE. V lost 2 bases and J lost 7, with 15 bases in between. The CDR3 DNA follows: TGTGCCAGCAGCTTTGGCTACAGGGTTCCTGGCTACACCTTC. Translated, it gives CASSFGYRVPGYTF.

This clone was recorded only once. The rearrangement joins TRBV2 to TRBJ1-2, with 9 bases that match TRBD1. Unmatched junction bases numbered 9, after V lost 7 bases and J lost 3 bases. Germline CDR1 and CDR2: SNHLY and FYNNEI. The CDR3 sequence is 15 residues long. The CDR3 reads CASTQGQGGHYGYTF. CDR3 nucleotides: TGTGCCAGCACCCAGGGACAGGGCGGACACTATGGCTACACCTTC.

A few counts support this clone. V usage is TRBV6-5 and J usage is TRBJ1-2; perhaps TRBD1 as D (6 bases). Germline V CDR1 and CDR2: MNHEY, SVGAGI. The CDR3 has 14 residues. The ends were cut back, 5 bases at V and 1 base at J, with 11 bases in the middle. The DNA for the CDR3 is TGTGCCAGCAGTGCCGACAGGTTTAACTATGGCTACACCTTC. Translating gives CASSADRFNYGYTF.

The genes are TRBV21-1 and TRBJ2-7; the table's D call TRBD1 went unverified against the DNA. TRBV21-1 has pseudogene status. This CDR3 region has 15 residues. This chain's CDR3 is CASSKVQGGRYEQYF. CDR3 bases: TGTGCCAGCAGCAAAGTACAAGGGGGACGCTACGAGCAGTACTTC.

The V and J genes are TRBV6-1 and TRBJ2-3; TRBD2 matches 7 bases. CDR1 MNHNS and CDR2 SASEGT come from the germline V gene. The CDR3 extends over 15 amino acids. J lost 7 bases, V lost 3 bases, and 10 bases had no gene match. The CDR3 region is CASSDGDYRTNTQYF. Written as DNA, the CDR3 is TGTGCCAGCAGTGACGGGGACTACCGCACGAATACGCAGTATTTT.

The V and J genes are TRBV7-9 and TRBJ1-1, with no clear D. The CDR3 is 14 amino acids. CDR1 and CDR2 from the germline V gene are SEHNR and FQNEAQ (reference sequence). V was shortened by 5 bases and J by 0 bases, with 10 bases between the two germline ends. Here the CDR3 reads CASSPHDMNTEAFF. The CDR3 bases are TGTGCCAGCAGCCCACATGACATGAACACTGAAGCTTTCTTT.

This clone was picked up one time. The chain carries TRBV10-3 and TRBJ2-1; 9 nucleotides match TRBD2. There are 14 residues in the CDR3. J lost 9 bases, V lost 6 bases, and 9 bases had no gene match. Per the germline V gene, CDR1 is ENHRY and CDR2 is SYGVKD. The CDR3 region has the DNA TGTGCCATCAGAACAAGCGGGAGGTGGTCTGAGCAGTTCTTC. It is translated as CAIRTSGRWSEQFF.

The chain carries TRBV10-3 and TRBJ1-2; D not certain. Germline-derived CDR1 and CDR2 are ENHRY and SYGVKD. V lost 7 bases and J lost 9, with 18 bases in between. The CDR3 covers 13 residues. The CDR3 DNA reads TGTGCCATCATAGGCGAGGGAAATCGGCGCTACACCTTC. Residues: CAIIGEGNRRYTF.

The chain is built from TRBV28 and TRBJ2-2, with D perhaps TRBD2 (5 bases). The CDR3 has 16 residues. V was trimmed by 1 base and J by 8 bases, leaving 17 bases between them. Germline CDR1 MDHEN, CDR2 SYDVKM. The CDR3 spells CASSLSWEPPPGELFF. CDR3 in DNA: TGTGCCAGCAGTTTATCTTGGGAGCCACCCCCGGGGGAGCTGTTTTTT.

This chain connects TRBV4-1 to TRBJ1-3, with 8 nucleotides matching TRBD1. Trimming cost V 3 bases and J 2 bases; bases outside gene matches: 12. Germline V gene sequence: CDR1 MGHRA, CDR2 YSYEKL. The CDR3 runs 18 residues. The CDR3 spells CASSHPLWQTGAGNTIYF. CDR3 sequence (DNA): TGCGCCAGCAGCCATCCCCTCTGGCAGACAGGGGCTGGAAACACCATATATTTT.